Here is one T cell receptor beta chain with its context. Its specificity is not known. This CDR3 spans 14 amino acids. The ends were cut back, 10 bases at V and 13 bases at J, with 26 bases in the middle. The germline CDR1 and CDR2 sequences are ENHRY and SYGVKD. A second PCR, run for roughly 7 to 12 cycles, used a sample-barcoded 5' primer plus a J-beta primer mix. MiXCR, applied by TCRdb to the 5' RACE reads, yields one record per CDR3 protein. The data show around 750,000 distinct CDR3 sequences, with about 53% seen just once and roughly two fifths held by the top ten. The sample originates from a study of blood T cells in healthy people across ages. Study-wide points: TCR beta diversity per million T cells fell roughly linearly with age.

Total RNA extracted from each sample amounted to at least 5 micrograms. The sequence derives from a man older than 75 in good health. The J gene is TRBJ2-1, the V gene TRBV10-3, with D maybe TRBD1 (6 bases). The sequenced sample was blood. CDR3 bases: TGTGCCACCCACTCGGAGTCAGGGGAAGAGACCCAGTTCTTC. This encodes CATHSESGEETQFF.